The T cell receptor (beta chain) under discussion was sequenced for a study of tumor-infiltrating lymphocytes in oesophageal squamous cell carcinoma. Concerning this clonotype itself: One junction end disagrees with the germline gene, perhaps due to a read error.

Germline V CDR1 and CDR2: SGHVS, FNYEAQ. The length of the CDR3 is 13 residues. TCRdb recomputed calls from the PCR reads with MiXCR, one row per CDR3 protein. Of around 11,000 distinct CDR3 sequences in the sample, approximately 59% were seen once. V gene TRBV7-6 combines with J gene TRBJ2-4; no clear D. The better agreement between TRBJ2-5 and the DNA end casts doubt on the J call. This clonotype originated in a male donor with esophageal squamous cell carcinoma. The sample comprised esophageal tumor tissue. The CDR3: CASRPDGSWTQYF. CDR3 sequence (DNA): TGTGCTAGCAGACCGGACGGGTCGTGGACCCAGTACTTC.